The 23 T cell receptor beta chains below come from one sample, sequenced in a study of radiation and T cells in renal cell carcinoma. Indicated time point: blood 2 weeks post-SBRT. Treatment meaning: 15 Gy SBRT to primary tumor, nephrectomy 4 weeks later. Libraries were prepared by immunoSEQ multiplex PCR; TCRdb keeps only in-frame clonotypes and omits some of them. The data contain about 130,000 clones, around 81% of them singletons. This specimen consisted of blood, obtained from a patient whose treatment included radiotherapy and nephrectomy. Receptors were obtained from a man in his fifties or sixties with renal cell carcinoma.

V usage is TRBV2 and J usage is TRBJ2-1; 9 nucleotides match TRBD1. V lost 8 bases to trimming and J lost 5 bases; unmatched junction nucleotides: 4. Germline values: CDR1 SNHLY, CDR2 FYNNEI. This CDR3 has 13 residues. The CDR3 sequence is CASWRTGDNEQFF. The CDR3 nucleotides read TGTGCCAGCTGGAGGACAGGGGACAATGAGCAGTTCTTC.

J is TRBJ1-3 and V is TRBV7-2; D gene ambiguous. V dropped 4 bases and J dropped 8 bases, with 6 bases sitting between them. There are 11 residues in the CDR3. Per the germline V gene, CDR1 is SGHTA and CDR2 is FQGNSA. The CDR3: CASSSADTIYF. The CDR3 DNA is TGTGCCAGCAGCTCGGCGGACACCATATATTTT.

This clone was detected many times. The rearrangement joins TRBV28 to TRBJ1-2, with D possibly being TRBD1 (6 bases). Trimming pared 8 bases from V and 1 base from J, leaving 20 bases between. Germline V gene sequence: CDR1 MDHEN, CDR2 SYDVKM. The length of the CDR3 is 16 residues. The CDR3 reads CASFVGRGLVNYGYTF. CDR3 DNA: TGTGCCAGCTTCGTGGGGAGGGGGTTGGTTAACTATGGCTACACCTTC.

V and J are TRBV2 and TRBJ2-1, with a weak D call TRBD2 (5 bases). Germline CDR1 SNHLY, CDR2 FYNNEI. This CDR3 contains 12 residues. V lost 7 bases, J lost 5 bases, and 9 bases lay in between. CDR3 sequence reads: CASKSLDNEQFF. In nucleotides, the CDR3 is TGTGCCAGCAAATCACTAGACAATGAGCAGTTCTTC.

The chain has TRBV4-3 and TRBJ2-1; D may match TRBD1 or TRBD2 (6 bases each). Germline CDR1 is LGHNA and CDR2 is YSLEER. This CDR3 has 16 residues. V was cut by 3 bases and J by 8 bases, with 20 bases left in between. CDR3 in DNA: TGCGCCAGCAGCCAGGGGGCCGGGACTGGGGTATATGAGCAGTTCTTC. Residues: CASSQGAGTGVYEQFF.

The V gene is TRBV15, the J gene TRBJ1-1; D not certain. The germline V and J ends were trimmed by 1 base and 0 bases, with 6 bases remaining between them. The CDR3 has 14 amino acids. CDR1 is LNHNV and CDR2 is YYDKDF in the germline V gene (reference sequence). The CDR3 sequence: CATSRVAMNTEAFF. For the CDR3, the DNA is TGTGCCACCAGCAGAGTGGCCATGAACACTGAAGCTTTCTTT.

The chain links TRBV27 to TRBJ2-3, with TRBD2 matching 8 bases. The CDR3 spans 17 residues. J lost 4 bases, V lost 5 bases, and 14 bases had no gene match. CDR1 is MNHEY and CDR2 is SMNVEV in the germline V gene (reference sequence). The CDR3 is CASSALPGLVRPDTQYF. In nucleotides, the CDR3 is TGTGCCAGCAGTGCCCTACCGGGACTAGTGCGGCCAGATACGCAGTATTTT.

The chain employs TRBV5-3 and TRBJ1-5; D is ambiguous. TRBV5-3 is an ORF; its function is uncertain. This CDR3 spans 16 amino acids. Trimming pared 3 bases from V and 4 bases from J, leaving 17 bases between. In nucleotides, the CDR3 is TGTGCCAGAAGCTACCCGGGAGGTGACCCAAATCAGCCCCAGCATTTT. Protein: CARSYPGGDPNQPQHF.

This sequence joins TRBV7-2 and TRBJ1-1; D possibly corresponds to TRBD1 (5 bases). Trimming removed 5 bases from V and 2 bases from J, with 15 bases in between. The CDR3 is 15 amino acids. CDR1 and CDR2 (germline): SGHTA, FQGNSA. This chain's CDR3 is CASSRLGQGNTEAFF. CDR3 nucleotides: TGTGCCAGCAGCCGTTTGGGTCAGGGCAACACTGAAGCTTTCTTT.

The CDR3 DNA reads TGTGCCAGCAGCGACAGGGACTACAATGAGCAGTTCTTC. It specifies CASSDRDYNEQFF. The chain combines TRBV9 with TRBJ2-1, with a weak D call TRBD1 (6 bases). Trimming stripped 3 bases from V and 3 bases from J, with 7 bases between. The CDR3 has 13 amino acids. Germline loops: CDR1 SGDLS, CDR2 YYNGEE.

This chain connects TRBV19 to TRBJ1-1, with D unresolved. The CDR3 loop spans 13 amino acids. V was trimmed by 3 bases and J by 3 bases, leaving 8 bases between them. Per the germline V gene, CDR1 is LNHDA and CDR2 is SQIVND (reference sequence). CDR3 bases: TGTGCCAGTAGTATGGGATGGGACACTGAAGCTTTCTTT. It codes for CASSMGWDTEAFF. The whole variable domain, filled in from reference TRBV19 and TRBJ1-1, reads DGGITQSPKYLFRKEGQNVTLSCEQNLNHDAMYWYRQDPGQGLRLIYYSQIVNDFQKGDIAEGYSVSREKKESFPLTVTSAQKNPTAFYLCASSMGWDTEAFFGQGTRLTVV.

This clone was seen a handful of times. The rearrangement joins TRBV5-1 to TRBJ2-7, with unresolved D. There are 15 residues in the CDR3. Germline assignment: CDR1 SGHRS and CDR2 YFSETQ. The V end was cut by 0 bases, the J end by 0 bases, with 10 bases between. CDR3 sequence reads: CASSLDPTLSYEQYF. CDR3 DNA sequence: TGCGCCAGCAGCTTGGATCCGACGCTCTCCTACGAGCAGTACTTC.

The rearrangement joins TRBV28 to TRBJ1-1, with D possibly matching TRBD1 (6 bases). V was shortened by 6 bases and J by 2 bases, with 10 bases between the two germline ends. CDR1 is MDHEN and CDR2 is SYDVKM in the germline V gene. This CDR3 is built from 13 residues. The CDR3 protein is CASSTGFNTEAFF. CDR3 sequence (DNA): TGTGCCAGCAGCACAGGGTTTAACACTGAAGCTTTCTTT. The full variable domain, completed using reference TRBV28 and TRBJ1-1, is DVKVTQSSRYLVKRTGEKVFLECVQDMDHENMFWYRQDPGLGLRLIYFSYDVKMKEKGDIPEGYSVSREKKERFSLILESASTNQTSMYLCASSTGFNTEAFFGQGTRLTVV.

The chain recombines TRBV5-1 with TRBJ2-1, with TRBD2 identical over 11 bases. The CDR3 covers 15 residues. Unmatched junction bases numbered 8, after V lost 3 bases and J lost 9 bases. Germline-derived CDR1 and CDR2 are SGHRS and YFSETQ. CDR3 protein: CASSWALAGVSEQFF. CDR3 in DNA: TGCGCCAGCAGCTGGGCACTAGCGGGAGTAAGTGAGCAGTTCTTC.

The rearrangement links TRBV5-4 to TRBJ2-4, with D tentatively TRBD1 (6 bases). The CDR3 runs to 14 residues. Germline CDR1 SGHNT, CDR2 YYREEE (reference sequence). V was pared by 4 bases and J by 6 bases, with 14 bases between. The CDR3 loop reads CASSNYDRPNIQYF. The CDR3 nucleotides read TGTGCCAGCAGCAATTATGACAGGCCAAACATTCAGTACTTC.

There are a few counts of this clone. The chain has TRBV19 and TRBJ1-5; TRBD1 might be the D (5 bases). The CDR3 covers 12 residues. The germline V and J ends were trimmed by 7 bases and 6 bases, with 10 bases remaining between them. From germline, CDR1 is LNHDA and CDR2 SQIVND (reference sequence). The CDR3, as DNA: TGTGCCAGTAAGGGACTCGGTCAGCCCCAGCATTTT. As protein: CASKGLGQPQHF.

CDR3 in amino acids: CASSLLRDLNTEAFF. DNA for the CDR3: TGTGCCAGCTCACTACTACGGGACTTGAACACTGAAGCTTTCTTT. V and J are TRBV18 and TRBJ1-1, with TRBD1 as a possible D gene (5 bases). The CDR3 consists of 15 residues. The ends were cut back, 4 bases at V and 0 bases at J, with 12 bases in the middle. Germline loops: CDR1 KGHSH, CDR2 LQKENI. Full variable domain (missing parts from reference TRBV18 and TRBJ1-1): NAGVMQNPRHLVRRRGQEARLRCSPMKGHSHVYWYRQLPEEGLKFMVYLQKENIIDESGMPKERFSAEFPKEGPSILRIQQVVRGDSAAYFCASSLLRDLNTEAFFGQGTRLTVV.

This chain connects TRBV7-2 to TRBJ1-2; D unresolved. Germline CDR1 SGHTA, CDR2 FQGNSA. The CDR3 contains 13 residues. The ends were cut back, 1 base at V and 4 bases at J, with 7 bases in the middle. This CDR3 is CASSLEGRYGYTF. The CDR3 DNA reads TGTGCCAGCAGCTTAGAAGGCCGCTATGGCTACACCTTC. Full variable domain (missing parts from reference TRBV7-2 and TRBJ1-2): GAGVSQSPSNKVTEKGKDVELRCDPISGHTALYWYRQSLGQGLEFLIYFQGNSAPDKSGLPSDRFSAERTGGSVSTLTIQRTQQEDSAVYLCASSLEGRYGYTFGSGTRLTVV.

The chain has TRBV27 and TRBJ2-7, with 8 bases aligning to TRBD2. This CDR3 has 15 residues. Germline V gene data show CDR1 as MNHEY and CDR2 as SMNVEV (reference sequence). V dropped 7 bases and J dropped 1; count of bases not matched to a gene: 9. CDR3 loop: CASTLAAGGSYEQYF. CDR3 nucleotide sequence: TGTGCCAGCACCTTGGCGGCGGGAGGTTCCTACGAGCAGTACTTC.

This chain joins TRBV6-6 and TRBJ2-5; TRBD2 matches at 8 bases. Per the germline V gene, CDR1 is MNHNY and CDR2 is SVGAGI (reference sequence). The trim removed 0 bases at V and 2 bases at J, leaving 2 bases unmatched. This CDR3 has 15 amino acids. DNA of the CDR3: TGTGCCAGCAGTTACTCTTCTAGCGGGCAAGAGACCCAGTACTTC. Residues: CASSYSSSGQETQYF.

Points on this clone: Compared with germline, one end of the junction differs, possibly owing to a read error. The chain employs TRBV7-7 and TRBJ2-1; weak D call: TRBD2 (5 bases). The V gene's germline CDR1 is SSHAT and CDR2 FNYEAQ (reference sequence). The CDR3 is 15 residues long. CDR3 in amino acids: CASSLDGELANEQFF. CDR3 DNA: TGTGCTAGCAGCTTAGATGGCGAGCTAGCCAATGAGCAGTTCTTC.

V is TRBV5-1 and J is TRBJ1-1; no firm D call. The V and J ends lost 4 bases and 1 base respectively, with 5 bases between them. The CDR3 is 12 residues long. CDR1 and CDR2 (germline): SGHRS, YFSETQ. CDR3 nucleotides: TGCGCCAGCAGCAACCCGAACACTGAAGCTTTCTTT. It encodes CASSNPNTEAFF.

This clone is a singleton in its sample. The chain recombines TRBV6-4 with TRBJ2-7; 7 bases match TRBD2. The CDR3 has 17 residues. The germline V gene encodes CDR1 MRHNA and CDR2 SNTAGT. The V and J ends lost 8 bases and 6 bases, in that order; junction bases with no gene match: 22. Written as DNA, the CDR3 is TGTGCCAGCCGGTGGGGCGGGGGATTTATTCCCGAGAGCGAGCAGTACTTC. Amino acids: CASRWGGGFIPESEQYF.